Shown below are 16 T cell receptor beta chains from a single sample sequenced in a study of T cell responses to AZD1222 COVID-19 vaccine. The protocol was immunoSEQ multiplex PCR, while the TCRdb copy is restricted to in-frame clones and leaves out a portion. Among tens of thousands of clones, 60% to 85% were seen once, and the ten largest hold under 7.5%. Sample: peripheral blood, taken on day 0 of AZD1222 vaccination. The receptors originated from an adult in good health.

The chain has TRBV18 and TRBJ2-3; 8 nucleotides match TRBD2. The germline V gene has CDR1 KGHSH and CDR2 LQKENI. V was pared by 2 bases and J by 6 bases, with 13 bases of the junction left unmatched. The length of the CDR3 is 17 residues. CDR3 region: CASSPKMLAGLLDTQYF. The CDR3 bases are TGTGCCAGCTCACCAAAAATGTTAGCGGGGTTACTGGATACGCAGTATTTT.

This chain links TRBV19 with TRBJ2-3; 8 bases fit TRBD2. The ends lost 5 bases at V and 6 bases at J; junction bases unmatched: 10. This CDR3 has 15 amino acids. Germline CDR1 LNHDA, CDR2 SQIVND (reference sequence). The CDR3 sequence is CASSWTSPESDTQYF. In nucleotides, the CDR3 is TGTGCCAGTAGTTGGACTAGCCCGGAGTCGGATACGCAGTATTTT.

The genes are TRBV12-3 or TRBV12-4 and TRBJ1-2, with 9 bases fitting TRBD1. The ends lost 3 bases at V and 7 bases at J; junction bases unmatched: 3. The CDR3 runs 13 residues. CDR3 amino acids: CASSLWTGVGYTF. DNA for the CDR3: TGTGCCAGCAGTTTGTGGACAGGGGTTGGCTACACCTTC.

The J gene is TRBJ2-2, the V gene TRBV11-2; no clear D. Trimming cost V 2 bases and J 4 bases, with 5 bases left between them. Per the germline V gene, CDR1 is SGHAT and CDR2 is FQNNGV. This CDR3 is 13 amino acids long. CDR3 in amino acids: CASSLYGTGELFF. In nucleotides, the CDR3 is TGTGCCAGCAGCTTATACGGCACCGGGGAGCTGTTTTTT. The full variable domain, its missing parts supplied by reference TRBV11-2 and TRBJ2-2, is EAGVAQSPRYKIIEKRQSVAFWCNPISGHATLYWYQQILGQGPKLLIQFQNNGVVDDSQLPKDRFSAERLKGVDSTLKIQPAKLEDSAVYLCASSLYGTGELFFGEGSRLTVL.

This chain joins TRBV7-3 and TRBJ2-3, with D uncertain. The V end was cut by 5 bases, the J end by 0 bases, with 9 bases between. The CDR3 runs 14 residues. Germline lookup yields CDR1 SGHTA and CDR2 FQGTGA. Here the CDR3 reads CASSPRVSTDTQYF. The CDR3 DNA sequence: TGTGCCAGCAGCCCCCGGGTTAGCACAGATACGCAGTATTTT.

The rearrangement joins TRBV5-1 to TRBJ1-1; no definite D call. The V end lost 1 base, the J end lost 2 bases, and 9 bases lay between the germline ends. The germline V gene has CDR1 SGHRS and CDR2 YFSETQ. This CDR3 spans 14 amino acids. The DNA for the CDR3 is TGCGCCAGCAGCTTGTTAGGCCGAAACACTGAAGCTTTCTTT. Its translation: CASSLLGRNTEAFF.

This clone was seen once. The rearrangement joins TRBV5-1 to TRBJ1-1; 8 bases align to TRBD1. Germline V lookup: CDR1 SGHRS, CDR2 YFSETQ. The CDR3 has 16 amino acids. J gave up 1 base and V 5 bases, and 10 bases lay outside the gene matches. The CDR3 sequence is CASRRQGFGENTEAFF. The CDR3 DNA reads as TGCGCCAGCAGGCGACAGGGGTTTGGTGAGAACACTGAAGCTTTCTTT.

This chain uses TRBV27 with TRBJ1-4; D unclear. Per the germline V gene, CDR1 is MNHEY and CDR2 is SMNVEV (reference sequence). CDR3 length: 16 residues. V was clipped by 0 bases and J by 7 bases, with 15 bases between them. Here the CDR3 DNA reads TGTGCCAGCAGTTTATCGGTGGGTGGGCTAGGTGAAAAACTGTTTTTT. This sequence encodes CASSLSVGGLGEKLFF.

V usage is TRBV9 and J usage is TRBJ2-1, with 8 bases lining up with TRBD2. This CDR3 has 22 residues. V dropped 1 base and J dropped 5; count of bases not matched to a gene: 26. Germline lookup yields CDR1 SGDLS and CDR2 YYNGEE. DNA of the CDR3: TGTGCCAGCAGCGTACTCCCATATTGGTTTGGCGGGAGGCCTCTCGGTGACAATGAGCAGTTCTTC. Protein sequence: CASSVLPYWFGGRPLGDNEQFF.

The CDR3 region is CASSLRTAVLTDTQYF. The CDR3, as DNA: TGTGCCAGCAGCTTAAGGACGGCTGTACTCACAGATACGCAGTATTTT. The chain carries TRBV11-2 and TRBJ2-3; D unclear. Germline CDR1 is SGHAT and CDR2 is FQNNGV. The CDR3 consists of 16 residues. V gave up 2 bases and J gave up 2 bases, with 14 bases separating them. Full variable domain (remainder filled in from reference TRBV11-2 and TRBJ2-3): EAGVAQSPRYKIIEKRQSVAFWCNPISGHATLYWYQQILGQGPKLLIQFQNNGVVDDSQLPKDRFSAERLKGVDSTLKIQPAKLEDSAVYLCASSLRTAVLTDTQYFGPGTRLTVL.

This clone came up a few times. V is TRBV9 and J is TRBJ2-2, with D tentatively TRBD1 (6 bases). Trimming removed 5 bases from V and 0 bases from J, with 8 bases in between. There are 14 residues in the CDR3. Germline values: CDR1 SGDLS, CDR2 YYNGEE. The CDR3 sequence: CASRGDTNTGELFF. CDR3 sequence (DNA): TGTGCCAGCAGAGGGGACACGAACACCGGGGAGCTGTTTTTT.

The sample holds a few counts of this clone. The V call is TRBV28, the J call TRBJ2-3; weak D call: TRBD1 (6 bases). V lost 5 bases and J 10 bases, leaving 16 bases between the germline ends. Germline CDR1 and CDR2: MDHEN and SYDVKM. This CDR3 has 13 residues. The CDR3 DNA follows: TGTGCCAGCAGTCTCCTGCAGGGGCGAGCGCAGTATTTT. This sequence encodes CASSLLQGRAQYF.

This chain joins TRBV27 and TRBJ2-7; 8 positions match TRBD1. The germline gives CDR1 MNHEY, CDR2 SMNVEV (reference sequence). The CDR3 covers 17 residues. With 0 bases clipped from V and 9 bases from J, the junction kept 16 bases outside the gene matches. As DNA, the CDR3 is TGTGCCAGCAGTTTATCGTGGGCTGGACAGGGAGTCTTATCGCAGTACTTC. Encoded protein: CASSLSWAGQGVLSQYF.

The CDR3 loop reads CASSYSAQGNTEAFF. In DNA form, the CDR3 reads TGTGCCAGCAGTTACTCGGCCCAGGGGAACACTGAAGCTTTCTTT. J is TRBJ1-1 and V is TRBV6-6; D is possibly TRBD1 (5 bases). Trimming shortened V by 0 bases and J by 1 base, and 9 bases separated the two germline ends. Germline V lookup: CDR1 MNHNY, CDR2 SVGAGI (reference sequence). The CDR3 covers 15 residues.

This clone was seen just once. The chain combines TRBV6-2 or TRBV6-3 with TRBJ1-1; D not certain. The length of the CDR3 is 13 residues. The ends were cut back, 3 bases at V and 1 base at J, with 6 bases in the middle. The germline gives CDR1 MNHEY, CDR2 SVGEGT. CDR3 loop: CASSYSRNTEAFF. CDR3 nucleotides: TGTGCCAGCAGTTATTCTAGGAACACTGAAGCTTTCTTT.

CDR3 amino acids: CASSLENRDTQYF. Here the CDR3 DNA reads TGTGCCAGTAGTCTTGAAAACAGGGATACGCAGTATTTT. The chain has TRBV19 and TRBJ2-3; a weak D match, TRBD1 (5 bases). Germline lookup yields CDR1 LNHDA and CDR2 SQIVND (reference sequence). Trimming removed 5 bases from V and 6 bases from J, with 12 bases in between. This CDR3 has 13 amino acids.